This T cell receptor beta chain was retrieved from a study of OX40 agonist ivuxolimab in advanced cancers. Note on this clone: Its antigen is as yet unknown.

General study points: Clones of CD4+ and CD8+ blood T cells grew by week 6 at doses of 0.1 to 3.0 mg/kg.

The CDR3 covers 15 residues. Germline V gene data show CDR1 as LNHDA and CDR2 as SQIVND (reference sequence). The V segment lost 3 bases and the J segment 2 bases; nucleotides outside the gene matches: 5. Repertoires were generated with immunoSEQ multiplex PCR, while TCRdb's copy carries only in-frame clones and drops some. The sample has about 20,000 clones, 86% seen once. This TCR derives from an adult with an advanced solid tumor such as melanoma, head and neck, liver or kidney cancer. Here the sequenced sample was CD4+ or CD8+ T cells sorted from blood, taken in a trial of the OX40 agonist ivuxolimab. The V and J genes are TRBV19 and TRBJ2-5, with 8 nucleotides matching TRBD1. The CDR3 loop is CASSIGTGFQETQYF. CDR3 sequence (DNA): TGTGCCAGTAGTATCGGGACAGGCTTTCAAGAGACCCAGTACTTC.